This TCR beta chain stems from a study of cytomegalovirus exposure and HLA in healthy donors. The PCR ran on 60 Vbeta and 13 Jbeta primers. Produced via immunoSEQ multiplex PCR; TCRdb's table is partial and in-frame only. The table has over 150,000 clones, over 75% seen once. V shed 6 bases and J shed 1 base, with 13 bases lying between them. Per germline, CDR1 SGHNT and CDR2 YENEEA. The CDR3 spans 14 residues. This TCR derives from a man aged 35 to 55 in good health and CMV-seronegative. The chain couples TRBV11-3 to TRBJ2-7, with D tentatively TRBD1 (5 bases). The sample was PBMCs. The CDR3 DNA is TGTGCCAGCAGTTCCGGGCAGGGATCCTACGAGCAGTACTTC. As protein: CASSSGQGSYEQYF.